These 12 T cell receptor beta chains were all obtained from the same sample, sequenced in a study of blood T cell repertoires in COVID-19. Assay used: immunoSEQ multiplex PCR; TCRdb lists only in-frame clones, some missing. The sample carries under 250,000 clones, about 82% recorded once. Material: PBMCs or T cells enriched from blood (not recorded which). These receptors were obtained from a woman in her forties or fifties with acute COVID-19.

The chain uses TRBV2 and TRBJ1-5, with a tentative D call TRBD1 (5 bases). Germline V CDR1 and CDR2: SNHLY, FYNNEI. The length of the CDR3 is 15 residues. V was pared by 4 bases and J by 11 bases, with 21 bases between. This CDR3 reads CASSGDVGPAGAQHF. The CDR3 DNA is TGTGCCAGCAGTGGGGACGTGGGTCCCGCGGGGGCCCAGCATTTT.

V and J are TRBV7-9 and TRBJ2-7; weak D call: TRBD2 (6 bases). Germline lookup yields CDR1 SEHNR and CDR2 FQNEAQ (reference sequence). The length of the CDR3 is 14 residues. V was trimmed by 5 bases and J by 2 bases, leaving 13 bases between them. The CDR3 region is CASSLGLDTYEQYF. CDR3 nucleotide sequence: TGTGCCAGCAGCCTGGGACTTGACACCTACGAGCAGTACTTC.

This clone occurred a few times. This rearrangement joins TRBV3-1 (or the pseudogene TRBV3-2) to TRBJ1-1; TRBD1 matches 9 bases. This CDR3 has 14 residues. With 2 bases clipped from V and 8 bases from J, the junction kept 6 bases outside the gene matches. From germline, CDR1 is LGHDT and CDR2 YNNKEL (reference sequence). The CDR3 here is CASSQPAGTGEAFF. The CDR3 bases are TGTGCCAGCAGCCAACCCGCGGGGACAGGGGAAGCTTTCTTT.

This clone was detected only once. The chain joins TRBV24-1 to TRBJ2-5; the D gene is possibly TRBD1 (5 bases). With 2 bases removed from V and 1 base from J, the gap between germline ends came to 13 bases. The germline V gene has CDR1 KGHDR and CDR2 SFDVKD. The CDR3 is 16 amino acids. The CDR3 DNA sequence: TGTGCCACCAGTGATTCCACCGACAGCCCCCAAGAGACCCAGTACTTC. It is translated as CATSDSTDSPQETQYF.

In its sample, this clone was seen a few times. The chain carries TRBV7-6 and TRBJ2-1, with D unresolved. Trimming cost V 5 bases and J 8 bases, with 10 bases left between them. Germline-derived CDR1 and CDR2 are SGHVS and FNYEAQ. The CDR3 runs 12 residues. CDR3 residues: CASSPNRHEQFF. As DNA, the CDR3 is TGTGCCAGCAGCCCTAATCGCCATGAGCAGTTCTTC.

The CDR3 DNA follows: TGTGCCAGCAGCGCAGCCGAGGGAAATGGCTACACCTTC. It translates to CASSAAEGNGYTF. The V gene is TRBV5-4, the J gene TRBJ1-2; D not certain. The germline V and J ends were trimmed by 4 bases and 6 bases, with 13 bases remaining between them. The length of the CDR3 is 13 residues. Germline CDR1 is SGHNT and CDR2 is YYREEE (reference sequence).

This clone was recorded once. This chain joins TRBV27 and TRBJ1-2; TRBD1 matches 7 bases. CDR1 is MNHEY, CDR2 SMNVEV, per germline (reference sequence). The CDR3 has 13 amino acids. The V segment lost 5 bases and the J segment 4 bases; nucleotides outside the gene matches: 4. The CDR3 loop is CASSRQGFYGYTF. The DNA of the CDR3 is TGTGCCAGCAGTCGACAGGGCTTCTATGGCTACACCTTC.

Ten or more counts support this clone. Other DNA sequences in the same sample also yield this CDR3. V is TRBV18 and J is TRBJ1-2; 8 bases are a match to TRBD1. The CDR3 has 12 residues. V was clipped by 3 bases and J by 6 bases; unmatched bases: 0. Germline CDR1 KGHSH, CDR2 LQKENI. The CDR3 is CASSPTGDGYTF. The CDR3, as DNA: TGTGCCAGCTCACCGACAGGGGATGGCTACACCTTC.

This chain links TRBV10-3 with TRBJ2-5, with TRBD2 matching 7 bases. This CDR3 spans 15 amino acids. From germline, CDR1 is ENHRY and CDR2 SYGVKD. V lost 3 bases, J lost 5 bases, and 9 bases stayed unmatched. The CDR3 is CAISDVGGSRETQYF. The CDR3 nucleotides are TGTGCCATCAGTGATGTGGGGGGGTCGAGGGAGACCCAGTACTTC.

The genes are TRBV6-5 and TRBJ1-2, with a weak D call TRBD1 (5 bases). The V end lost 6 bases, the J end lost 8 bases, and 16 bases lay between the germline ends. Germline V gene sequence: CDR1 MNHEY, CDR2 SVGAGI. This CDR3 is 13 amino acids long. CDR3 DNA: TGTGCCAGCAGACTACATTGGCAGGGAGGCTACACCTTC. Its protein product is CASRLHWQGGYTF.

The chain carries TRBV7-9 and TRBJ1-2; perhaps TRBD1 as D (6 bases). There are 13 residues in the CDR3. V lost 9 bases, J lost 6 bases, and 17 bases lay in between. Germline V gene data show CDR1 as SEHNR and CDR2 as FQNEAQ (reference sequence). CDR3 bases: TGTGCCAGTCCCTCCAGGGGTGTGGATGGCTACACCTTC. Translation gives CASPSRGVDGYTF. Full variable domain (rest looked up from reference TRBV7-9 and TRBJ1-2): DTGVSQNPRHKITKRGQNVTFRCDPISEHNRLYWYRQTLGQGPEFLTYFQNEAQLEKSRLLSDRFSAERPKGSFSTLEIQRTEQGDSAMYLCASPSRGVDGYTFGSGTRLTVV.

CDR3 amino acids: CASSSRQGVYYEQYF. As DNA, the CDR3 is TGTGCCAGCAGCTCCCGACAGGGGGTCTACTACGAGCAGTACTTC. The rearrangement joins TRBV6-2 or TRBV6-3 to TRBJ2-7; TRBD1 matches at 9 bases. V lost 6 bases and J lost 3; bases outside the gene matches: 9. This CDR3 region has 15 residues. Germline V gene data show CDR1 as MNHEY and CDR2 as SVGEGT.